The TCR beta chain described here comes from a study of T-cell reconstitution after alpha-beta-depleted transplantation in children. Germline trimming cut 4 bases from V and 4 bases from J; bases unmatched to any gene: 3. The CDR3 is made up of 14 amino acids. In germline, CDR1 is MNHEY, CDR2 SVGEGT. This clonotype was found many times. Construction of the TCRbeta library involved unique molecular identifiers. TCRdb used MiXCR to reprocess the PCR reads, holding one entry per CDR3 protein. The profile shows about 400,000 distinct CDR3 sequences, about 14% of them singletons. The input for sequencing was PBMCs, taken from the stem cell graft. This sequence originates from a human donor who donated a stem cell graft to a child with Fanconi anemia. The chain uses TRBV6-2 or TRBV6-3 and TRBJ2-1, with 8 positions matching TRBD1. The chain's CDR3 is CASSWTGLYNEQFF. In nucleotides, the CDR3 is TGTGCCAGCAGTTGGACAGGGCTTTACAATGAGCAGTTCTTC.